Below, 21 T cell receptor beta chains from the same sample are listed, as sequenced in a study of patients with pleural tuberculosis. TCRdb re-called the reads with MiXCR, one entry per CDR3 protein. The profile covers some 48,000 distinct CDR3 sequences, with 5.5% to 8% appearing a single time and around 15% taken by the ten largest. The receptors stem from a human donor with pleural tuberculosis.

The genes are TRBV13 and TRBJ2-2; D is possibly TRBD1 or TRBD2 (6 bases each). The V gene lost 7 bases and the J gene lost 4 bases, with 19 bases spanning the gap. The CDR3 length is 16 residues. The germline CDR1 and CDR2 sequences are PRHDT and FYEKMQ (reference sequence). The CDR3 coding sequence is TGTGCCAGCATCTCGAGGGAAGGGGGGATCACCGGGGAGCTGTTTTTT. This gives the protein CASISREGGITGELFF. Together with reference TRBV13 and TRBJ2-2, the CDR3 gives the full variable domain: AAGVIQSPRHLIKEKRETATLKCYPIPRHDTVYWYQQGPGQDPQFLISFYEKMQSDKGSIPDRFSAQQFSDYHSELNMSSLELGDSALYFCASISREGGITGELFFGEGSRLTVL.

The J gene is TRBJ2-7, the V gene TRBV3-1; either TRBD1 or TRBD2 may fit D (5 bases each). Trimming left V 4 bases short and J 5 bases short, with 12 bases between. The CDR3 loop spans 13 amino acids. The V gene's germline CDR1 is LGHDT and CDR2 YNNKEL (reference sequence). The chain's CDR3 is CASSLGGVDEQYF. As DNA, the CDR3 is TGTGCCAGCAGCCTTGGGGGAGTTGACGAGCAGTACTTC.

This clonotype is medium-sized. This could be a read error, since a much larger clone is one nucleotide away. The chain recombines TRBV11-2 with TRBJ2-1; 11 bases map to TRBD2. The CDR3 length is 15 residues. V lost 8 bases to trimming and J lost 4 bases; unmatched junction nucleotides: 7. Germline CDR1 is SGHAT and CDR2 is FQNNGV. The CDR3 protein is CASAIRLAGYNEQFF. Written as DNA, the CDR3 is TGTGCCAGCGCCATCAGACTAGCGGGGTACAATGAGCAGTTCTTC.

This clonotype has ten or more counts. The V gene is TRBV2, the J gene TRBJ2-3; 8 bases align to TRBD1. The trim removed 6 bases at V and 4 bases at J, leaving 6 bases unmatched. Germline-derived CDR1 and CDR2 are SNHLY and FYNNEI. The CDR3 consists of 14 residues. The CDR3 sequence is CASRRQGFSDTQYF. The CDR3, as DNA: TGTGCCAGCAGAAGACAGGGGTTTTCAGATACGCAGTATTTT.

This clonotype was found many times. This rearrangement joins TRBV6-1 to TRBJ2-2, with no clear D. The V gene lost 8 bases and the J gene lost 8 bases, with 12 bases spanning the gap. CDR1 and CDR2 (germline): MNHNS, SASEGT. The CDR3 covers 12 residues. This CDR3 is CASFGRFGELFF. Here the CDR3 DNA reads TGTGCCAGCTTCGGACGGTTTGGGGAGCTGTTTTTT.

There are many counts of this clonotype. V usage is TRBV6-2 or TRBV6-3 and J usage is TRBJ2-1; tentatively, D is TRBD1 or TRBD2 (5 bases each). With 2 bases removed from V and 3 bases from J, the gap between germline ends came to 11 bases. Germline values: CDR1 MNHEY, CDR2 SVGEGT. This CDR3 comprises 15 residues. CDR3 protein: CASSYRDLSYNEQFF. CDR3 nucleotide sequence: TGTGCCAGCAGTTACAGGGACCTGAGCTACAATGAGCAGTTCTTC.

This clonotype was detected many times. Here the CDR3 reads CASSLGWDEQFF. The CDR3 DNA is TGCGCCAGCAGCTTGGGGTGGGATGAGCAGTTCTTC. The chain links TRBV5-1 to TRBJ2-1; D gene ambiguous. This CDR3 is built from 12 residues. Trimming stripped 0 bases from V and 8 bases from J, with 6 bases between. The germline V gene has CDR1 SGHRS and CDR2 YFSETQ.

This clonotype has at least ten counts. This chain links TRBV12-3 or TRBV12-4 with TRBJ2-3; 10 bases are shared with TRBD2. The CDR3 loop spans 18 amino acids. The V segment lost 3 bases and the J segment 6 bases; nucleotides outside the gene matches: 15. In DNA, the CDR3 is TGTGCCAGCAGTTTCCCCATCGACCCTAGCGGGAGTCTGGATACGCAGTATTTT. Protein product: CASSFPIDPSGSLDTQYF.

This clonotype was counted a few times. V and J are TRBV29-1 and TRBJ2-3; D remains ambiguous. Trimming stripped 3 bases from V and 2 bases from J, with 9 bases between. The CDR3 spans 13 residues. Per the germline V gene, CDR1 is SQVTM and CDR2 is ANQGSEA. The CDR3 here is CSVDSAYTDTQYF. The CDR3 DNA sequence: TGCAGCGTTGATTCGGCCTACACAGATACGCAGTATTTT.

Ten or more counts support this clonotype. CDR3 region: CASSSGPRGEQYF. CDR3 sequence (DNA): TGTGCCAGCAGTTCCGGGCCCCGGGGCGAGCAGTACTTC. The chain couples TRBV28 to TRBJ2-7, with D perhaps matching TRBD2 (5 bases). V shed 4 bases and J shed 6 bases, with 13 bases lying between them. The CDR3 contains 13 residues. The germline V gene encodes CDR1 MDHEN and CDR2 SYDVKM.

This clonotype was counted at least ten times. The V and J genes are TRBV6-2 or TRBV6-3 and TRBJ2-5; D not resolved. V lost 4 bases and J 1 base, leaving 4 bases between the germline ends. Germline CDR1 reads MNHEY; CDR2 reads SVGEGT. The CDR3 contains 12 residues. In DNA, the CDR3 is TGTGCCAGCAGTTTGTCCCAAGAGACCCAGTACTTC. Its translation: CASSLSQETQYF.

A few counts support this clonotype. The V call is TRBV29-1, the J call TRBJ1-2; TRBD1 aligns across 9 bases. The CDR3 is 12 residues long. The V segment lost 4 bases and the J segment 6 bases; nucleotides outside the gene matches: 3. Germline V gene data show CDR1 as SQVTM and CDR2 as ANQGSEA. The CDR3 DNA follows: TGCAGCGTTGGAAGGGACAGGGATGGCTACACCTTC. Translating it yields CSVGRDRDGYTF.

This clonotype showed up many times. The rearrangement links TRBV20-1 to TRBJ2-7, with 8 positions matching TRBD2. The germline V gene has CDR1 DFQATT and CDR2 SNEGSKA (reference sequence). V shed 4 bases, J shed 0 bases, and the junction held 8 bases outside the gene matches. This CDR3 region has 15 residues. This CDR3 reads CSAMSSGLSSYEQYF. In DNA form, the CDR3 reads TGCAGTGCTATGTCTAGCGGGCTGAGCTCCTACGAGCAGTACTTC.

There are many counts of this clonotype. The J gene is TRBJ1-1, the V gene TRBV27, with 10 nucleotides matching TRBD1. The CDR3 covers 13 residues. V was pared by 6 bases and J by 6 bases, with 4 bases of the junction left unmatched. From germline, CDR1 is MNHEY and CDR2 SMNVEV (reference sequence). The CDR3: CASRGTGEAEAFF. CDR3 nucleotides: TGTGCCAGCAGGGGGACAGGGGAAGCTGAAGCTTTCTTT.

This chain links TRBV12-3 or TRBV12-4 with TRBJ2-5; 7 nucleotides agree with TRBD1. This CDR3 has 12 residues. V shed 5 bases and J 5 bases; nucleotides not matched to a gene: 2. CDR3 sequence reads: CASSQQGETQYF. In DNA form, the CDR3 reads TGTGCCAGCAGTCAACAGGGGGAGACCCAGTACTTC.

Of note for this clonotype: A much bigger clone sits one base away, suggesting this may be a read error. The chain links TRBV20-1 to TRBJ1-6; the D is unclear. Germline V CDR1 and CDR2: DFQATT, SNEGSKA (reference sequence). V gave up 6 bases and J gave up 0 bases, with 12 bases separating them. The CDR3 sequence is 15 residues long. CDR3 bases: TGCAGTGCCGGCCTCAGGAGCTCCTATAATTCACCCCTCCACTTT. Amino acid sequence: CSAGLRSSYNSPLHF.

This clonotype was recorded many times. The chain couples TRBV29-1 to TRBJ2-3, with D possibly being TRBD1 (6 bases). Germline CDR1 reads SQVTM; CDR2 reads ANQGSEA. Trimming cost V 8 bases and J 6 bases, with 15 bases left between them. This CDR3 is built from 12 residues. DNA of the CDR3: TGCAGCTCCAACAGGGAGCAGGATACGCAGTATTTT. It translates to CSSNREQDTQYF.

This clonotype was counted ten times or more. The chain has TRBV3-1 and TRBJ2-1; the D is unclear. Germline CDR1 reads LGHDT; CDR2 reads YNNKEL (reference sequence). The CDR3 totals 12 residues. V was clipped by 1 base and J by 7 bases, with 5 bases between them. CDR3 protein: CASSQGRNEQFF. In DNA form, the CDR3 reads TGTGCCAGCAGCCAAGGGCGGAATGAGCAGTTCTTC.

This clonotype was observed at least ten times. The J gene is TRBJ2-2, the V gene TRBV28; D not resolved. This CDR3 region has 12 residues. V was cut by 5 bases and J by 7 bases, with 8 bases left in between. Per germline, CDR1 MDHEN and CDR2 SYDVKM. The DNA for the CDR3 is TGTGCCAGCAGTCCACCAGGCGGGGAGCTGTTTTTT. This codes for CASSPPGGELFF.

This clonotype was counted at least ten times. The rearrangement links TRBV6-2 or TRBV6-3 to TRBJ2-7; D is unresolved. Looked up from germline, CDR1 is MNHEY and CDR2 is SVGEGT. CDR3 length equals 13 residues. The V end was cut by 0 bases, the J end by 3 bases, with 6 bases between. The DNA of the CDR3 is TGTGCCAGCAGTTACTCGACCGACTACGAGCAGTACGTC. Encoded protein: CASSYSTDYEQYV.

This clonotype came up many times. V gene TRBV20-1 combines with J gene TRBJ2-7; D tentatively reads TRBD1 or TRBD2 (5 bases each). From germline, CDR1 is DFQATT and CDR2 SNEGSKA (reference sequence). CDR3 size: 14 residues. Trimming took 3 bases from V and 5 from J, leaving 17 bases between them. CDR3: CSASPGLRADEQYF. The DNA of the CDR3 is TGCAGTGCTAGTCCGGGGCTCCGGGCGGACGAGCAGTACTTC.